Below, 27 T cell receptor beta chains from the same sample are listed, as sequenced in a study of monozygotic twins with inflammatory bowel disease. TCRdb re-called the 5' RACE reads and gives one entry per CDR3 protein, without DNA. The sample has 330,000 or so distinct CDR3 sequences, and its top ten clones hold 2% to 2.5%. The sequenced sample consisted of blood. The receptor set was obtained from a human donor with ulcerative colitis or Crohn's disease, or a healthy co-twin of an affected twin (not recorded which).

The chain carries TRBV20-1 and TRBJ1-5; TCRdb's assignment of TRBD1 cannot be checked, as there is no DNA. There are 15 residues in the CDR3. CDR1 is DFQATT, CDR2 SNEGSKA, per germline (reference sequence). CDR3 sequence: CSARSRGYSNQPQHF.

V and J are TRBV20-1 and TRBJ1-6; the TCRdb call, TRBD1, lacks DNA for checking. The CDR3 runs 13 residues. Germline V gives CDR1 DFQATT, CDR2 SNEGSKA (reference sequence). The CDR3 spells CSAGDRDNSPLHF.

The genes are TRBV5-1 and TRBJ2-1; TCRdb designates TRBD2, a call that cannot be tested without DNA. Germline V gene data show CDR1 as SGHRS and CDR2 as YFSETQ. The CDR3 contains 12 residues. The CDR3 is CASSGTSGSTVF.

The V gene is TRBV20-1, the J gene TRBJ2-7. Germline CDR1 reads DFQATT; CDR2 reads SNEGSKA (reference sequence). CDR3 length equals 13 residues. The CDR3 sequence: CSASWESVYEQYF.

The chain carries TRBV6-1 and TRBJ1-2; TCRdb's D call, TRBD1, is unchecked because there is no DNA. Per the germline V gene, CDR1 is MNHNS and CDR2 is SASEGT. The CDR3 contains 13 residues. The CDR3 loop is CASTPSGEGDYTF.

The chain is built from TRBV4-1 and TRBJ2-7. This CDR3 contains 15 residues. Germline CDR1 reads MGHRA; CDR2 reads YSYEKL. This chain's CDR3 is CASSQDLGANYEQYF.

The chain couples TRBV5-1 to TRBJ2-5; TCRdb selects TRBD2, and the lack of DNA leaves this call unchecked. The germline V gene has CDR1 SGHRS and CDR2 YFSETQ. The CDR3 covers 14 residues. Here the CDR3 reads CASSFIGGQETQYF.

The chain couples TRBV5-1 to TRBJ1-1; TCRdb names TRBD1, which stays unverified in the absence of DNA. CDR1 and CDR2 (germline): SGHRS, YFSETQ. The CDR3 contains 15 residues. The chain's CDR3 is CASSLDPVMNTEAFF.

The genes are TRBV5-1 and TRBJ1-2; without DNA, the TCRdb call of TRBD1 cannot be checked. This CDR3 is built from 14 residues. The V gene's germline CDR1 is SGHRS and CDR2 YFSETQ. The CDR3 spells CASSVGQVEYGYTF.

The genes are TRBV15 and TRBJ1-2. Germline V gives CDR1 LNHNV, CDR2 YYDKDF (reference sequence). CDR3 length: 14 amino acids. The CDR3 sequence: CATSRDRWFYGYTF.

V gene TRBV7-9 combines with J gene TRBJ2-1; TCRdb reports TRBD1, a call that lacks DNA to check it against. The germline V gene has CDR1 SEHNR and CDR2 FQNEAQ (reference sequence). This CDR3 spans 14 amino acids. This CDR3 reads CASSIQGGYNEQFF.

This rearrangement joins TRBV7-2 to TRBJ2-1; TCRdb's D call, TRBD2, is unchecked because there is no DNA. The CDR3 is made up of 15 amino acids. CDR1 SGHTA and CDR2 FQGNSA come from the germline V gene. The CDR3 region is CASSWTSGRHNEQFF.

J is TRBJ1-2 and V is TRBV9. The V gene's germline CDR1 is SGDLS and CDR2 YYNGEE. The CDR3 has 14 residues. This CDR3 reads CASSVDAGSGGYTF. Full variable domain (remainder filled in from reference TRBV9 and TRBJ1-2): DSGVTQTPKHLITATGQRVTLRCSPRSGDLSVYWYQQSLDQGLQFLIQYYNGEERAKGNILERFSAQQFPDLHSELNLSSLELGDSALYFCASSVDAGSGGYTFGSGTRLTVV.

The J gene is TRBJ1-3, the V gene TRBV15. In germline, CDR1 is LNHNV, CDR2 YYDKDF (reference sequence). The CDR3 runs to 14 residues. CDR3 sequence: CATSRDTSGNTIYF.

The chain recombines TRBV5-1 with TRBJ2-3; TCRdb selects TRBD2, and the lack of DNA leaves this call unchecked. CDR3 length: 13 amino acids. CDR1 is SGHRS, CDR2 YFSETQ, per germline. CDR3 loop: CASSSSGTDTQYF.

The chain recombines TRBV28 with TRBJ1-3. The CDR3 is 12 residues long. Germline V CDR1 and CDR2: MDHEN, SYDVKM. CDR3 loop: CATTRSGNTIYF.

The V call is TRBV5-1, the J call TRBJ1-2; the TCRdb call, TRBD1, lacks DNA for checking. The germline CDR1 and CDR2 sequences are SGHRS and YFSETQ. This CDR3 spans 14 amino acids. This CDR3 reads CASSQGGPEYGYTF. The variable domain in full, with the rest retrieved from reference TRBV5-1 and TRBJ1-2, is KAGVTQTPRYLIKTRGQQVTLSCSPISGHRSVSWYQQTPGQGLQFLFEYFSETQRNKGNFPGRFSGRQFSNSRSEMNVSTLELGDSALYLCASSQGGPEYGYTFGSGTRLTVV.

The V gene is TRBV7-9, the J gene TRBJ1-2; TCRdb's D call, TRBD1, is unchecked because there is no DNA. From germline, CDR1 is SEHNR and CDR2 FQNEAQ (reference sequence). The CDR3 is made up of 16 amino acids. CDR3 in amino acids: CASSLGDRAGDYGYTF.

The chain links TRBV12-3 or TRBV12-4 to TRBJ2-2. CDR3 length: 11 residues. The CDR3 sequence: CASENPGELFF.

The chain carries TRBV28 and TRBJ2-7; TCRdb names TRBD1, which stays unverified in the absence of DNA. The CDR3 sequence is 14 residues long. Germline V gene data show CDR1 as MDHEN and CDR2 as SYDVKM. The CDR3: CASSFDRGTYWQYF.

The V gene is TRBV5-1, the J gene TRBJ2-2; no DNA is available, so the TRBD1 call from TCRdb remains unchecked. Germline V gene lookup returns CDR1 SGHRS and CDR2 YFSETQ. This CDR3 contains 15 residues. The CDR3 protein is CASSATQGVTGELFF.

This chain links TRBV7-9 with TRBJ2-7. Germline V gene data show CDR1 as SEHNR and CDR2 as FQNEAQ (reference sequence). The CDR3 is made up of 12 amino acids. This CDR3 reads CASRSVGYEQYF.

V usage is TRBV12-3 or TRBV12-4 and J usage is TRBJ1-1; TCRdb's assignment of TRBD1 cannot be checked, as there is no DNA. The CDR3 runs to 16 residues. The CDR3: CASSWTGYGGNTEAFF.

J is TRBJ1-3 and V is TRBV5-1. CDR3 length: 15 residues. Per germline, CDR1 SGHRS and CDR2 YFSETQ. The CDR3 region is CASSLESSAGDTIYF.

The chain combines TRBV7-2 with TRBJ1-4; TCRdb indicates TRBD1, and absent DNA this call remains unverified. Germline V gives CDR1 SGHTA, CDR2 FQGNSA. The CDR3 has 14 amino acids. CDR3 loop: CASSLTGTGSKLFF.

The rearrangement joins TRBV6-5 to TRBJ1-4. Germline values: CDR1 MNHEY, CDR2 SVGAGI. The CDR3 is made up of 13 amino acids. CDR3: CASSLDLNEKLFF.

The V gene is TRBV28, the J gene TRBJ2-7; the D call from TCRdb, TRBD2, cannot be confirmed without DNA. CDR3 size: 14 residues. Looked up from germline, CDR1 is MDHEN and CDR2 is SYDVKM. The chain's CDR3 is CASSLLGETYEQYF.